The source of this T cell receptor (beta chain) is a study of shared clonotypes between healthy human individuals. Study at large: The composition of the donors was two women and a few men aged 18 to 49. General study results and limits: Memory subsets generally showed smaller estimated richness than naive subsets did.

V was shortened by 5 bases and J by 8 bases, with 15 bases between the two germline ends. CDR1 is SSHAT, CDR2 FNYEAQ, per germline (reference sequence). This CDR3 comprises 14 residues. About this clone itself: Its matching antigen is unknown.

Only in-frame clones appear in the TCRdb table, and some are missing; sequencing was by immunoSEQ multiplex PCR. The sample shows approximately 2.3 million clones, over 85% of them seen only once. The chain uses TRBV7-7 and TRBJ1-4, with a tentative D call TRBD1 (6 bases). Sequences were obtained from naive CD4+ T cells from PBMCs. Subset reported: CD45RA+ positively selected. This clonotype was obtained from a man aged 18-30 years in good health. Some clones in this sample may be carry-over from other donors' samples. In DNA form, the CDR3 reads TGTGCCAGCAGCCTACAGGGAGCTCGCGAAAAACTGTTTTTT. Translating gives CASSLQGAREKLFF.